This T cell receptor beta chain was identified during a study of blood T cell repertoires in COVID-19 (dated by TCRdb to 2019 to 2021). Regarding the research as a whole: Samples covering the acute and convalescent phases of COVID-19 were provided by collaborators in the United States, Italy and Spain. The repertoires were released in a freely available public database intended as a resource for research on the immune response to SARS-CoV-2. Where available, HLA class I and class II types were taken from metadata supplied by the sample provider and were not determined by assay-based typing. The dataset comprised deeply sampled blood TCRbeta repertoires from subjects exposed to, actively infected with, or recovered from COVID-19. Nearly every sample came with metadata listing a de-identified subject ID, COVID-19 status, age in years and sex. The prospective study material was composed of cDNA or gDNA derived from T cells, B-cell-depleted T cells, or PBMCs. The samples were drawn from two sources: the first 160 participants of the ongoing ImmuneRACE study, and fewer than 1,500 subjects contributed by 6 global collaborators.

Study-wide conclusions, independent of this receptor: How much clinical and demographic metadata was included differed by source and by participant, and the metadata was provided uncurated.

Whole blood was collected in K2EDTA tubes by collaborating institutions according to the institutions' own protocols. For TCRbeta analysis, collaborators shipped samples as frozen whole blood, isolated PBMCs, or DNA extracted from either of those sample types. In its sample, this clone was seen a few times. Its binding antigen is unknown. No much larger clone exists at a distance of one base, and base qualities are not known. TCRbeta CDR3 regions were amplified from genomic DNA using the immunoSEQ Assay, a bias-controlled multiplex PCR. The original pipeline was this. The number of nucleated cells in each sample was estimated from the amplification of reference gene primers within the assay. Sequence reads were collapsed and filtered to measure the absolute abundance of every unique TCRbeta CDR3 rearrangement. For each sample, productive Simpson clonality was calculated as the square root of Simpson's diversity index across productive rearrangements. The immuneACCESS repertoire file appears here via TCRdb, limited to in-frame rearrangements. These files lack a portion of the clones; in checked studies, under half of the deficit traces to unresolved V genes, and the cause of the others is not known. That table furnishes V, J and clone size, whereas the DNA furnished D and trimming. This sample holds 180,000 or so clones; about 80% were observed only once. The biggest ten clones account for roughly 6.9% of the sample.

Taken from the germline V gene (reference sequence), the CDR1 and CDR2 loops are SEHNR and FQNEAQ. Taken from cysteine to phenylalanine, the CDR3 has 14 residues. The sequence is cut down to CDR3 DNA, 42 bases in frame from base 1. From V the trimming removes 5 bases and from J it removes 4 bases, while the gene matches leave 6 bases of the junction unaccounted for. The chain is made from TRBV7-9 and TRBJ1-2, with 8 junctional bases fitting TRBD1. The material sequenced was peripheral blood. This sequence originates from a human donor with acute or convalescent COVID-19. The donor label of this sample is uncertain. The sequenced DNA: TGTGCCAGCAGCGCAGGACAGGGCCCCTATGGCTACACCTTC. Its translation reads: CASSAGQGPYGYTF.